The 27 T cell receptor beta chains below come from one sample, sequenced in a study of beta chain features in type 1 diabetes. General observations from the study: All four CD4+ subsets from Type 1 diabetes patients carried moderately but significantly shorter TCRB CDR3s.

These receptors' targets are unknown. Investigators reverse transcribed all isolated RNA, so they sequenced expressed TCRB transcripts. Assay used: immunoSEQ multiplex PCR; TCRdb lists only in-frame clones, some missing. The data hold about 710,000 clones, with about 14% observed a single time. What was sequenced was naive CD4+ T cells from blood. Receptor source: a man aged 18 to 35 with type 1 diabetes.

This clone is a singleton in its sample. This rearrangement joins TRBV14 to TRBJ2-3, with D unclear. The CDR3 covers 16 residues. CDR1 and CDR2 (germline): SGHDN, FVKESK. Trimming shortened V by 1 base and J by 4 bases, and 15 bases separated the two germline ends. The CDR3: CASSQVSLGLPDTQYF. The CDR3 DNA sequence: TGTGCCAGCAGCCAAGTATCCCTGGGTCTCCCAGATACGCAGTATTTT.

This clone showed up just once. The V gene is TRBV9, the J gene TRBJ2-7; D unclear. V gave up 3 bases and J gave up 3 bases, with 16 bases separating them. CDR3 length: 15 residues. Germline V gene sequence: CDR1 SGDLS, CDR2 YYNGEE. CDR3 nucleotide sequence: TGTGCCAGCAGCGCAATGACCTCATCGGGCTACGAGCAGTACTTC. Its protein product is CASSAMTSSGYEQYF.

This clone was detected only a few times. The rearrangement joins TRBV27 to TRBJ2-7; perhaps D is TRBD1 or TRBD2 (6 bases each). In germline, CDR1 is MNHEY, CDR2 SMNVEV (reference sequence). V was pared by 4 bases and J by 3 bases, with 10 bases between. This CDR3 region has 13 residues. CDR3 coding DNA: TGTGCCAGCAGTTCACAGGGACTCTACGAGCAGTACTTC. Its translation: CASSSQGLYEQYF.

This chain links TRBV7-9 with TRBJ1-5; D not certain. The CDR3 has 16 amino acids. Trimming shortened V by 5 bases and J by 2 bases, and 16 bases separated the two germline ends. Germline V gene lookup returns CDR1 SEHNR and CDR2 FQNEAQ (reference sequence). In DNA form, the CDR3 reads TGTGCCAGCAGCATCACTGACGGGCGGGGCAATCAGCCCCAGCATTTT. Amino acids: CASSITDGRGNQPQHF.

The rearrangement uses TRBV6-1 and TRBJ2-3; possibly TRBD2 for D (6 bases). Germline assignment: CDR1 MNHNS and CDR2 SASEGT. V was shortened by 4 bases and J by 2 bases, with 19 bases between the two germline ends. This CDR3 has 17 residues. The CDR3: CASSGGDRTTATDTQYF. The CDR3 DNA reads TGTGCCAGCAGTGGCGGCGATAGGACTACCGCCACAGATACGCAGTATTTT.

This rearrangement joins TRBV6-1 to TRBJ2-1; 9 bases align to TRBD1. V was clipped by 3 bases and J by 3 bases; unmatched bases: 3. The CDR3 covers 15 residues. Germline V gives CDR1 MNHNS, CDR2 SASEGT. The CDR3 is CASSEDRGNYNEQFF. CDR3 DNA sequence: TGTGCCAGCAGTGAGGACAGGGGTAACTACAATGAGCAGTTCTTC.

The table lists this clone with a few counts. The chain couples TRBV6-1 to TRBJ2-3; D not resolved. The V end was cut by 4 bases, the J end by 4 bases, with 6 bases between. CDR1 and CDR2 from the germline V gene are MNHNS and SASEGT. CDR3 length equals 12 residues. The CDR3 DNA is TGTGCCAGCAGTGCCCTCCCAGATACGCAGTATTTT. Its protein is CASSALPDTQYF.

The rearrangement uses TRBV18 and TRBJ2-4; 8 bases align to TRBD1. Trimming took 1 base from V and 1 from J; bases not matched to a gene: 9. The CDR3 length is 18 residues. CDR1 and CDR2 from the germline V gene are KGHSH and LQKENI. The CDR3 DNA follows: TGTGCCAGCTCACCACGGACAGGGCCAGTAGTCGCCAAAAACATTCAGTACTTC. Encoded protein: CASSPRTGPVVAKNIQYF.

This clone was found a few times. V usage is TRBV4-1 and J usage is TRBJ1-1; D is uncertain. CDR1 and CDR2 from the germline V gene are MGHRA and YSYEKL. The V end lost 0 bases, the J end lost 0 bases, and 2 bases lay between the germline ends. The CDR3 is 13 amino acids. CDR3 nucleotide sequence: TGCGCCAGCAGCCAAGAAATGAACACTGAAGCTTTCTTT. Amino acids: CASSQEMNTEAFF.

This clone has only a few counts. Additional DNA sequences in this sample encode the identical CDR3. V gene TRBV18 combines with J gene TRBJ2-5; D is undetermined. V lost 6 bases to trimming and J lost 2 bases, with 4 bases between them. This CDR3 comprises 11 residues. Germline V CDR1 and CDR2: KGHSH, LQKENI. The CDR3 reads CASSDQETQYF. In DNA, the CDR3 is TGTGCCAGCTCGGATCAAGAGACCCAGTACTTC.

This clone was seen a few times. V is TRBV7-3 and J is TRBJ2-5, with D possibly matching TRBD1 (6 bases). The germline gives CDR1 SGHTA, CDR2 FQGTGA. This CDR3 region has 13 residues. V lost 2 bases and J lost 3, with 7 bases in between. CDR3 protein: CASSLSGEETQYF. CDR3 bases: TGTGCCAGCAGCTTATCAGGGGAAGAGACCCAGTACTTC. The variable domain in full, completed from reference TRBV7-3 and TRBJ2-5, reads GAGVSQTPSNKVTEKGKYVELRCDPISGHTALYWYRQSLGQGPEFLIYFQGTGAADDSGLPNDRFFAVRPEGSVSTLKIQRTERGDSAVYLCASSLSGEETQYFGPGTRLLVL.

This rearrangement joins TRBV29-1 to TRBJ1-1; 7 nucleotides match TRBD1. Per germline, CDR1 SQVTM and CDR2 ANQGSEA. This CDR3 region has 12 residues. Trimming took 8 bases from V and 5 from J; bases not matched to a gene: 8. The CDR3 DNA sequence: TGCAGCCTTCGACAGGGTAGGACTGAAGCTTTCTTT. Encoded protein: CSLRQGRTEAFF.

The chain is built from TRBV2 and TRBJ2-3; 9 positions match TRBD1. The germline V gene encodes CDR1 SNHLY and CDR2 FYNNEI. Trimming cost V 4 bases and J 2 bases; bases outside gene matches: 7. The CDR3 loop spans 16 amino acids. The CDR3 bases are TGTGCCAGCAGTGTAAGCCGGGACAGGGTCACAGATACGCAGTATTTT. Protein sequence: CASSVSRDRVTDTQYF.

This clone has only a few counts. J is TRBJ2-1 and V is TRBV18, with D perhaps TRBD1 (6 bases). The V gene lost 2 bases and the J gene lost 6 bases, with 17 bases spanning the gap. CDR3 length equals 16 residues. CDR1 KGHSH and CDR2 LQKENI come from the germline V gene. The CDR3 DNA sequence: TGTGCCAGCTCACCAAAGGACAGCCTACGCCGCAATGAGCAGTTCTTC. Protein product: CASSPKDSLRRNEQFF. Full variable domain (remainder filled in from reference TRBV18 and TRBJ2-1): NAGVMQNPRHLVRRRGQEARLRCSPMKGHSHVYWYRQLPEEGLKFMVYLQKENIIDESGMPKERFSAEFPKEGPSILRIQQVVRGDSAAYFCASSPKDSLRRNEQFFGPGTRLTVL.

V gene TRBV5-6 combines with J gene TRBJ2-3; D ambiguous. The CDR3 length is 13 residues. Per the germline V gene, CDR1 is SGHDT and CDR2 is YYEEEE. V lost 0 bases, J lost 5 bases, and 7 bases lay in between. CDR3 coding DNA: TGTGCCAGCAGCTTGGCCAAGAGAGATACGCAGTATTTT. Its translation is CASSLAKRDTQYF.

Comment on this clone: The sample carries other DNA sequences with the same CDR3. The chain has TRBV9 and TRBJ2-3; no clear D. Trimming pared 4 bases from V and 3 bases from J, leaving 6 bases between. Germline assignment: CDR1 SGDLS and CDR2 YYNGEE. This CDR3 has 12 amino acids. The CDR3 DNA reads TGTGCCAGCAGCCTTAGTACAGATACGCAGTATTTT. This gives the protein CASSLSTDTQYF.

In this sample, this clone turned up a few times. This chain connects TRBV4-3 to TRBJ1-2, with 7 bases lining up with TRBD1. CDR1 LGHNA and CDR2 YSLEER come from the germline V gene. V was clipped by 4 bases and J by 0 bases; unmatched bases: 8. CDR3 length equals 16 residues. In DNA form, the CDR3 reads TGCGCCAGCAGCCCCCAATTTGGACAGGCTAACTATGGCTACACCTTC. This sequence encodes CASSPQFGQANYGYTF.

The genes are TRBV5-1 and TRBJ2-1; D remains ambiguous. CDR1 and CDR2 (germline): SGHRS, YFSETQ. This CDR3 has 14 amino acids. The V end was cut by 1 base, the J end by 7 bases, with 12 bases between. The CDR3 nucleotides are TGCGCCAGCAGCTTGACAGCGTTGGGGAATGAGCAGTTCTTC. It translates to CASSLTALGNEQFF.

J is TRBJ2-2 and V is TRBV29-1; D ambiguous. The V and J ends lost 4 bases and 3 bases respectively, with 9 bases between them. Germline V gene data show CDR1 as SQVTM and CDR2 as ANQGSEA. This CDR3 has 13 amino acids. CDR3 nucleotide sequence: TGCAGCGTTGGTGGGGATCACACCGGGGAGCTGTTTTTT. Protein product: CSVGGDHTGELFF.

The table lists this clone with a few counts. Other nucleotide sequences in the sample specify the same CDR3. V usage is TRBV11-2 and J usage is TRBJ2-5; a weak D match, TRBD2 (6 bases). Per germline, CDR1 SGHAT and CDR2 FQNNGV. CDR3 size: 13 residues. V gave up 3 bases and J gave up 3 bases, with 8 bases separating them. CDR3 loop: CASSLGGKETQYF. DNA for the CDR3: TGTGCCAGCAGCTTGGGCGGGAAAGAGACCCAGTACTTC.

This clone has only a few counts. The V and J genes are TRBV30 and TRBJ2-7; no clear D gene. The CDR3 consists of 12 residues. V shed 1 base and J shed 5 bases, with 9 bases lying between them. In germline, CDR1 is GTSNPN, CDR2 SVGIG (reference sequence). CDR3 coding DNA: TGTGCCTGGAGTGACCCATTAAACGAGCAGTACTTC. Translated, it gives CAWSDPLNEQYF.

The genes are TRBV29-1 and TRBJ1-1; D unclear. The CDR3 is made up of 13 amino acids. V was shortened by 3 bases and J by 5 bases, with 13 bases between the two germline ends. Germline assignment: CDR1 SQVTM and CDR2 ANQGSEA. The CDR3 bases are TGCAGCGTTGAGTATTTCCTGGGGACTGAAGCTTTCTTT. The encoded protein is CSVEYFLGTEAFF.

The chain couples TRBV29-1 to TRBJ1-2; TRBD1 is a possible D gene (5 bases). Trimming took off 0 bases at V and 3 bases at J, with 14 bases between the two ends. Germline CDR1 and CDR2: SQVTM and ANQGSEA. The CDR3 is made up of 15 amino acids. CDR3 sequence reads: CSVEDLRQGHYGYTF. CDR3 DNA sequence: TGCAGCGTTGAAGATCTTCGTCAGGGCCACTATGGCTACACCTTC.

To note about this clone: The sample carries other DNA sequences with the same CDR3. The rearrangement joins TRBV18 to TRBJ2-1; TRBD2 is a possible D gene (6 bases). This CDR3 comprises 12 residues. CDR1 is KGHSH and CDR2 is LQKENI in the germline V gene. Trimming cost V 3 bases and J 7 bases, with 7 bases left between them. CDR3 DNA: TGTGCCAGCTCACCTGGGGGGAATGAGCAGTTCTTC. Protein product: CASSPGGNEQFF.

This clone was observed a handful of times. Other DNA sequences of this sample code for an identical CDR3. The chain couples TRBV29-1 to TRBJ2-5, with 10 positions matching TRBD2. After removal of 3 bases from V and 4 bases from J, the junction contained 11 bases not matched to a gene. Germline loops: CDR1 SQVTM, CDR2 ANQGSEA. The CDR3 has 16 residues. This CDR3 reads CSVDGPAGGPRETQYF. CDR3 bases: TGCAGCGTTGACGGTCCAGCGGGAGGGCCTAGAGAGACCCAGTACTTC.

The V call is TRBV19, the J call TRBJ1-3; D is uncertain. The germline V gene encodes CDR1 LNHDA and CDR2 SQIVND (reference sequence). Trimming took off 9 bases at V and 0 bases at J, with 21 bases between the two ends. The CDR3 spans 17 residues. CDR3 amino acids: CASGTPGSGSSGNTIYF. As DNA, the CDR3 is TGTGCCAGCGGAACACCTGGCAGTGGGAGCTCTGGAAACACCATATATTTT.

This clone was seen only a few times. The V call is TRBV6-6, the J call TRBJ1-5; 9 bases fit TRBD1. The V segment lost 6 bases and the J segment 4 bases; nucleotides outside the gene matches: 7. Per germline, CDR1 MNHNY and CDR2 SVGAGI (reference sequence). This CDR3 comprises 15 residues. For the CDR3, the DNA is TGTGCCAGCAGGCCGACAGGGGGTCCAAATCAGCCCCAGCATTTT. Protein product: CASRPTGGPNQPQHF.